The table lists the clone carrying this T cell receptor beta chain with a few counts. The antigen remains undetermined. The ends were cut back, 3 bases at V and 2 bases at J, with 13 bases in the middle. The CDR3 contains 15 residues. The germline gives CDR1 LGHNA, CDR2 YSLEER. This record comes from a study of identical twins. Findings of the study overall: Cord blood's abundant beta clonotypes had fewer insertions, unlike memory repertoires.

Each CDR3 protein is one row after TCRdb ran MiXCR on the 5' RACE reads. Here the sample spans approximately 600,000 distinct CDR3 sequences, more than 9% being singletons. The data also belong to a second study, concerning yellow fever vaccine responses in identical twins. That study adds: Reported findings indicate that twins' vaccine T cell responses seemed partially convergent, partially personalized.

The receptor was isolated from a woman younger than 35 in good health. The chain couples TRBV4-3 to TRBJ2-5; a possible D gene is TRBD2 (5 bases). Material: PBMCs. CDR3 sequence (DNA): TGCGCCAGCAGCCATTACCTCGGGATTCAAGAGACCCAGTACTTC. This sequence encodes CASSHYLGIQETQYF.